Below, 3 T cell receptor beta chains from the same sample are listed, as sequenced in a study of read filtering for tumor transcriptome and immune sequencing. Molecular barcoded adaptors covering alpha/delta and beta/gamma chains were used on 400 to 450 ng RNA. TCRdb reprocessed the reads with MiXCR, giving one entry per CDR3 protein. Of 100,000 to 150,000 distinct CDR3 sequences listed, approximately 13% were seen once; the top ten hold about 8.6%. Sequencing was performed on a population of CD138-negative cells sorted from bone marrow. The receptors derive from a donor at least 40 years old with multiple myeloma.

As to this clonotype: This may be a read error: a much more frequent sequence differs by one nucleotide. The V and J genes are TRBV29-1 and TRBJ2-1, with D perhaps matching TRBD2 (7 bases). The V and J ends lost 3 bases and 12 bases respectively, with 18 bases between them. Germline loops: CDR1 SQVTM, CDR2 ANQGSEA. This CDR3 contains 13 residues. This chain's CDR3 is CSVEVGGGDGQFF. CDR3 DNA sequence: TGCAGCGTTGAGGTAGGGGGGGGCGATGGGCAGTTCTTC.

This clonotype came up many times. CDR3 in DNA: TGCAGCGTCCCTCCCGGGGGCCCCCAAGAGACCCAGTACTTC. Protein: CSVPPGGPQETQYF. The rearrangement uses TRBV29-1 and TRBJ2-5; the D call may be TRBD1 or TRBD2 (6 bases each). The V end lost 6 bases, the J end lost 1 base, and 15 bases lay between the germline ends. The CDR3 sequence is 14 residues long. The germline CDR1 and CDR2 sequences are SQVTM and ANQGSEA.

This clonotype was picked up many times. The chain employs TRBV4-3 and TRBJ2-5; TRBD1 aligns across 9 bases. V lost 5 bases to trimming and J lost 5 bases; unmatched junction nucleotides: 6. The V gene's germline CDR1 is LGHNA and CDR2 YSLEER. The CDR3 is 14 residues long. CDR3: CASSAQGAGETQYF. CDR3 nucleotide sequence: TGCGCCAGCAGCGCACAGGGGGCCGGGGAGACCCAGTACTTC.